Listed here are 10 T cell receptor beta chains from one sample, sequenced in a study of blood T cell repertoires in COVID-19. The protocol was immunoSEQ multiplex PCR, while the TCRdb copy is restricted to in-frame clones and leaves out a portion. This table holds some 150,000 clones, approximately 80% found once. The sequenced sample consisted of peripheral blood. The receptors were sampled from a woman aged 60-75 years with active or convalescent COVID-19.

The gene calls are TRBV2 and TRBJ2-1; TRBD1 matches 11 bases. J lost 9 bases, V lost 4 bases, and 8 bases had no gene match. CDR3 size: 15 residues. Germline lookup yields CDR1 SNHLY and CDR2 FYNNEI. The CDR3 coding sequence is TGTGCCAGCAGTGTGGACAGGGGGCAGGGGGGTGAGCAGTTCTTC. Its translation: CASSVDRGQGGEQFF.

The rearrangement uses TRBV10-2 and TRBJ1-2, with TRBD1 matching 9 bases. The CDR3 has 17 residues. J gave up 2 bases and V 7 bases, and 14 bases lay outside the gene matches. The V gene's germline CDR1 is WSHSY and CDR2 SAAADI. CDR3 nucleotide sequence: TGCGCCAGCATCCTACCGGGACAGGGCACGCGAAACTATGGCTACACCTTC. As protein: CASILPGQGTRNYGYTF.

This clone was detected a few times. This chain links TRBV1 with TRBJ2-1; the DNA was not used to check the table's D call, TRBD2. TRBV1 is marked as a pseudogene. CDR3 length: 16 residues. CDR3 sequence: CTSSQEAAYSYNEQFF. The CDR3 DNA follows: TGCACCAGCAGCCAAGAAGCGGCATACTCCTACAATGAGCAGTTCTTC.

The V and J genes are TRBV6-2 or TRBV6-3 and TRBJ1-1, with 7 bases that match TRBD1. The junction had 12 bases not matched to a gene; V was cut back by 5 bases and J by 0 bases. Germline lookup yields CDR1 MNHEY and CDR2 SVGEGT. The CDR3 covers 17 residues. Written as DNA, the CDR3 is TGTGCCAGCAGTACAGCGCTAGGGGGCTCGGTGAACACTGAAGCTTTCTTT. This codes for CASSTALGGSVNTEAFF.

The J gene is TRBJ2-6, the V gene TRBV4-1; D perhaps matches TRBD1 (6 bases). Per germline, CDR1 MGHRA and CDR2 YSYEKL. The CDR3 has 18 residues. V was pared by 4 bases and J by 2 bases, with 18 bases between. DNA of the CDR3: TGCGCCAGCAGCCTTACCTCAGGGGAAGAGGCTGGGGCCAACGTCCTGACTTTC. Translation: CASSLTSGEEAGANVLTF.

The V call is TRBV28, the J call TRBJ1-2, with 8 bases matching TRBD1. J gave up 7 bases and V 3 bases, and 4 bases lay outside the gene matches. In germline, CDR1 is MDHEN, CDR2 SYDVKM. There are 13 residues in the CDR3. Here the CDR3 reads CASSFQGAGGYTF. The CDR3 DNA is TGTGCCAGCAGTTTCCAGGGGGCTGGTGGCTACACCTTC.

This chain uses TRBV19 with TRBJ2-2, with a weak D call TRBD2 (5 bases). Between the trimmed V and J ends, which lost 5 bases and 3 bases, there was a span of 13 bases. The CDR3 runs 15 residues. Looked up from germline, CDR1 is LNHDA and CDR2 is SQIVND (reference sequence). In DNA, the CDR3 is TGTGCCAGTAGTCCCAGCGGTCGAGACACCGGGGAGCTGTTTTTT. This gives the protein CASSPSGRDTGELFF.

This clone has only one observation. The chain joins TRBV5-4 to TRBJ2-1; no definite D call. This CDR3 comprises 15 residues. Germline values: CDR1 SGHNT, CDR2 YYREEE (reference sequence). Between the trimmed V and J ends, which lost 7 bases and 0 bases, there was a span of 14 bases. The CDR3 is CASHQRELSYNEQFF. The CDR3 DNA follows: TGTGCCAGCCACCAACGTGAACTCTCCTACAATGAGCAGTTCTTC.

This clone came up once. The chain has TRBV6-6 and TRBJ2-1, with D perhaps TRBD2 (6 bases). From germline, CDR1 is MNHNY and CDR2 SVGAGI (reference sequence). V dropped 5 bases and J dropped 6 bases, with 17 bases sitting between them. The CDR3 totals 15 residues. The CDR3 protein is CASSVSLAGLNEQFF. In DNA, the CDR3 is TGTGCCAGCAGTGTATCCTTGGCGGGGCTCAATGAGCAGTTCTTC.

This clone was seen only a few times. The chain employs TRBV18 and TRBJ2-1; D uncertain. Per germline, CDR1 KGHSH and CDR2 LQKENI. V was pared by 2 bases and J by 3 bases, with 5 bases between. The CDR3 consists of 13 residues. The CDR3 loop reads CASSPYSYNEQFF. The CDR3 DNA reads as TGTGCCAGCTCACCATACAGCTACAATGAGCAGTTCTTC.